This T cell receptor (beta chain) was recorded in a study of cytotoxic CD8 clonotypes in ibrutinib-treated CLL (dated by TCRdb to the early 2020s). Study-level background: The cohort had about ten relapsed/refractory and approximately 14 treatment-naive patients; approximately 17 were IGHV unmutated. Response samples were obtained after a median of around eleven months of treatment, with a range of roughly 6 to 36 months. Samples averaged roughly 280,000 productive templates and 80,000 to 100,000 productive rearrangements. Longitudinal samples were available for about 30% of the roughly 86 trial participants. Responses were partial in around 24 patients and complete in 2; after median approximately 69 months follow-up, around 15 stayed in remission and approximately 12 progressed. Cryopreserved peripheral blood mononuclear cells were collected before treatment, at response, and at either disease progression or sustained remission. All remission and progressive disease samples were collected while patients were still receiving ibrutinib. Beyond this particular receptor, the publication reports: Public clonotypes were rare and either shrank or stayed stable during treatment, and the rise in clonality at ibrutinib response reflected expansion of private clonotypes. An increase in clonality was observed at ibrutinib response, with clonality remaining stable during sustained remission and falling back toward baseline at progression. Sampling times were not matched between patients in sustained remission and patients whose disease was progressing, and lymph node repertoires were not examined. Baseline clonality was found to be higher than that of age-matched healthy donors and was strongly correlated with circulating CD8+ T-cell counts.

The time point label on this specimen signifies: eleven to twelve months on ibrutinib. Around 1.8 micrograms of genomic DNA were extracted from cryopreserved PBMCs for TCR beta library preparation. Longitudinal blood samples from CLL patients receiving ibrutinib monotherapy were subjected to high-throughput TCR beta sequencing. Patients were enrolled in a phase 2 open-label single-center ibrutinib monotherapy trial. Each clonotype received, on average, 10x coverage in deep resolution sequencing performed on a MiSeq, where the target depth lay between 1 in 1 million and 1 in 200,000 T cells. The immunoSEQ hsTCRB Kit was used to generate the TCR beta libraries. For the original study's pipeline: ImmunoSEQ Data Assistant and ImmunoSEQ Analyzer were used for data analysis, and V, D and J genes were assigned according to IMGT definitions. Clonality, which ranges from 0 to 1, was calculated as one minus the normalized Shannon entropy of productive rearrangement frequencies. Only overrepresented clonotypes making up at least 0.05% of the repertoire of each patient were included in the public clonotype analysis. Thirteen age-matched healthy donor repertoires from immuneACCESS served as clonality controls. TCRdb stores this immuneACCESS table with in-frame sequences only. Part of the clones is absent; in the studies checked, under half of the shortfall reflects unresolved V genes, and no reason is known for the rest. That table gives V, J and clone size, and the DNA gave D and trimming. In this sample the table shows some 80,000 clones, 70% to 80% of which occur a single time. The ten biggest clones cover roughly 4.8% of the sample.

Unmatched junction bases come to 10, with V trimmed by 3 bases and J by 2 bases. Reading the germline V gene gives CDR1 KGHSH and CDR2 LQKENI. Taken from cysteine to phenylalanine, the CDR3 has 16 residues. The sequence is cut down to CDR3 DNA, 48 bases in frame from base 1. On this clone itself: Its target antigen remains unknown. One base away there is no much larger clone; base qualities are not given.

The sequenced sample was PBMCs, obtained after 12 months of ibrutinib treatment. The origin of this receptor is a human donor with chronic lymphocytic leukemia. The V and J genes are TRBV18 and TRBJ2-7; TRBD2 aligns with 7 central bases. The sequenced DNA is TGTGCCAGCTCACCCCCGGCGGGGGAGGGCCCCTACGAGCAGTACTTC. This yields the protein CASSPPAGEGPYEQYF.